Shown below are 7 T cell receptor beta chains from a single sample sequenced in a study of blood T cell repertoires in COVID-19. Some clones are missing from TCRdb's copy, which holds only in-frame ones; the method was immunoSEQ multiplex PCR. There are tens of thousands of clones in the sample; roughly 87% occur only once, and roughly 15% lies in the top ten. Sequenced input: peripheral blood. These receptors were obtained from a male donor with acute or convalescent COVID-19.

The chain joins TRBV19 to TRBJ2-7; tentative D call: TRBD2 (6 bases). This CDR3 contains 15 residues. Trimming took 3 bases from V and 6 from J, leaving 18 bases between them. Germline V gives CDR1 LNHDA, CDR2 SQIVND (reference sequence). This CDR3 is CASSIRPRGVGEQYF. Written as DNA, the CDR3 is TGTGCCAGTAGTATTCGCCCGCGGGGAGTAGGCGAGCAGTACTTC.

This rearrangement joins TRBV30 to TRBJ1-4, with 10 bases matching TRBD1. Per the germline V gene, CDR1 is GTSNPN and CDR2 is SVGIG (reference sequence). The V gene end was trimmed by 5 bases and the J gene end by 8 bases; junction bases not matched to a gene: 8. This CDR3 has 14 amino acids. CDR3 in DNA: TGTGCCTGGTCTCCGGGACAGGGGCGGGAAAAACTGTTTTTT. It yields the protein CAWSPGQGREKLFF. Looking up the rest from reference TRBV30 and TRBJ1-4 gives the full variable domain: SQTIHQWPATLVQPVGSPLSLECTVEGTSNPNLYWYRQAAGRGLQLLFYSVGIGQISSEVPQNLSASRPQDRQFILSSKKLLLSDSGFYLCAWSPGQGREKLFFGSGTQLSVL.

The V gene is TRBV16, the J gene TRBJ2-7, with 7 bases fitting TRBD1. Per the germline V gene, CDR1 is KGHSY and CDR2 is FQNENV. The CDR3 is made up of 17 amino acids. Germline trimming cut 4 bases from V and 0 bases from J; bases unmatched to any gene: 12. The CDR3 sequence: CASSPIGRGQISYEQYF. CDR3 in DNA: TGTGCCAGCAGCCCCATCGGTAGGGGACAGATCTCCTACGAGCAGTACTTC.

V usage is TRBV5-1 and J usage is TRBJ2-1; possible D gene TRBD1, 5 bases. The length of the CDR3 is 15 residues. CDR1 is SGHRS and CDR2 is YFSETQ in the germline V gene. V lost 0 bases, J lost 6 bases, and 13 bases lay in between. For the CDR3, the DNA is TGCGCCAGCAGCTTGGAGGGGATGTTAGGCAATGAGCAGTTCTTC. Translation gives CASSLEGMLGNEQFF.

The chain links TRBV19 to TRBJ1-2; 8 positions match TRBD1. This CDR3 spans 15 amino acids. V dropped 7 bases and J dropped 0; count of bases not matched to a gene: 7. In germline, CDR1 is LNHDA, CDR2 SQIVND (reference sequence). The CDR3 coding sequence is TGTGCCAGTATGACAGGGGCCCCAGCTAACTATGGCTACACCTTC. Its translation is CASMTGAPANYGYTF.

V usage is TRBV7-9 and J usage is TRBJ2-7; 7 nucleotides agree with TRBD1. Germline CDR1 is SEHNR and CDR2 is FQNEAQ (reference sequence). The CDR3 has 15 amino acids. Trimming took 6 bases from V and 0 from J; bases not matched to a gene: 8. CDR3 sequence (DNA): TGTGCCAGCAGGGACAAAAGGGACAGCTCCTACGAGCAGTACTTC. Translation: CASRDKRDSSYEQYF. Full variable domain (remainder filled in from reference TRBV7-9 and TRBJ2-7): DTGVSQNPRHKITKRGQNVTFRCDPISEHNRLYWYRQTLGQGPEFLTYFQNEAQLEKSRLLSDRFSAERPKGSFSTLEIQRTEQGDSAMYLCASRDKRDSSYEQYFGPGTRLTVT.

The chain carries TRBV5-1 and TRBJ2-3; unclear D gene. The CDR3 has 13 residues. Germline V gives CDR1 SGHRS, CDR2 YFSETQ. Trimming pared 6 bases from V and 1 base from J, leaving 9 bases between. Written as DNA, the CDR3 is TGCGCCAGCAAAAACCCAGGCACAGATACGCAGTATTTT. Amino acid sequence: CASKNPGTDTQYF.